The rows below give T cell receptor beta chains drawn from one sample of a study of T cells in localized non-small cell lung cancer. The table came from immunoSEQ multiplex PCR; TCRdb's copy has only in-frame clones and leaves some out. The sample holds 10,000 to 12,000 clones; around 45% are singletons and the top ten take roughly 3.9%. This specimen was lymph node tissue, taken before any cancer treatment. Receptors were obtained from a woman aged 35-75 years with stage II squamous cell lung carcinoma. Both conserved end residues are part of each CDR3. Each record gives: CDR3 protein, CDR3 DNA, D gene, J gene, clone size, V gene. A D gene is named only where the DNA matches it firmly. Clone sizes are given selectively: once, few, many, or a class where the clone is expanded.

CASSSDSYSNQPQHF TGTGCCAGCAGCTCAGACAGCTATAGCAATCAGCCCCAGCATTTT - TRBJ1-5 - TRBV28
CASSLAGQTYGYTF TGCGCCAGCAGCTTGGCTGGACAGACCTATGGCTACACCTTC - TRBJ1-2 once TRBV5-1
CASSGTVNTGELFF TGTGCCAGCAGCGGGACAGTCAACACCGGGGAGCTGTTTTTT TRBD1 TRBJ2-2 - TRBV14
CASLLWKTNQPQHF TGTGCCAGCCTTCTTTGGAAGACGAATCAGCCCCAGCATTTT - TRBJ1-5 few TRBV6-8
CASSQGVRGRAYGYTF TGTGCCAGTAGTCAGGGCGTGAGGGGACGCGCCTATGGCTACACCTTC - TRBJ1-2 once TRBV19
CASSPLGGKIYEQYF TGTGCCAGTAGTCCCCTGGGGGGCAAAATCTACGAGCAGTACTTC - TRBJ2-7 - TRBV28
CAISPPARPEEQFF TGTGCCATCAGTCCCCCGGCTAGGCCCGAGGAGCAGTTCTTC - TRBJ2-1 - TRBV6-8
CAIKDLYSTDTQYF TGTGCCATAAAGGACCTCTATAGCACAGATACGCAGTATTTT - TRBJ2-3 - TRBV28
CASSIDHGGYTF TGTGCCAGTAGTATAGATCACGGTGGCTACACCTTC - TRBJ1-2 - TRBV19
CSVDRGQGDGYTF TGCAGCGTTGACAGGGGGCAGGGCGATGGCTACACCTTC TRBD1 TRBJ1-2 - TRBV29-1
CASSRGTGAYEQYF TGTGCCAGCAGCCGAGGGACAGGGGCCTACGAGCAGTACTTC TRBD1 TRBJ2-7 - TRBV14
CASSPDSRPGGYTF TGTGCCAGCTCACCAGACTCCCGACCTGGTGGCTACACCTTC - TRBJ1-2 - TRBV18